The 6 T cell receptor beta chains below all came from one sample that was sequenced in a study of blood T cell repertoires in COVID-19. Repertoires were generated with immunoSEQ multiplex PCR, while TCRdb's copy carries only in-frame clones and drops some. Among about 270,000 clones listed, approximately 87% were seen once. The sample comprised peripheral blood. The receptors were gathered from a woman aged 25 to 45 with COVID-19, enrolled during active disease.

This chain links TRBV6-5 with TRBJ2-3; 8 positions match TRBD2. CDR1 is MNHEY and CDR2 is SVGAGI in the germline V gene. J gave up 2 bases and V 2 bases, and 3 bases lay outside the gene matches. The CDR3 sequence is 15 residues long. CDR3: CASSYAGGLTDTQYF. Written as DNA, the CDR3 is TGTGCCAGCAGTTACGCGGGGGGTCTCACAGATACGCAGTATTTT.

The chain uses TRBV3-1 (or the pseudogene TRBV3-2) and TRBJ1-2; D ambiguous. Between the trimmed V and J ends, which lost 0 bases and 4 bases, there was a span of 18 bases. The CDR3 totals 17 residues. Germline V CDR1 and CDR2: LGHDT, YNNKEL (reference sequence). As DNA, the CDR3 is TGTGCCAGCAGCCAAGATCTGTACCAGGTGGTTCCCTATGGCTACACCTTC. Its protein is CASSQDLYQVVPYGYTF.

This clone was observed once. The rearrangement uses TRBV18 and TRBJ2-3; no clear D. CDR1 is KGHSH, CDR2 LQKENI, per germline. The CDR3 has 14 amino acids. The ends were cut back, 3 bases at V and 0 bases at J, with 7 bases in the middle. The CDR3 DNA reads TGTGCCAGCTCACCTCCCGGGAGCACAGATACGCAGTATTTT. It yields the protein CASSPPGSTDTQYF.

This sequence joins TRBV3-1 (or the pseudogene TRBV3-2) and TRBJ1-2; TRBD1 aligns across 7 bases. In germline, CDR1 is LGHDT, CDR2 YNNKEL (reference sequence). The trim removed 4 bases at V and 6 bases at J, leaving 11 bases unmatched. The CDR3 loop spans 15 amino acids. The CDR3 coding sequence is TGTGCCAGCAGCCTTTTTACAGGGGCGAGGCATGGCTACACCTTC. Residues: CASSLFTGARHGYTF.

The rearrangement uses TRBV30 and TRBJ1-1; weak D call: TRBD1 (5 bases). The V gene lost 1 base and the J gene lost 2 bases, with 11 bases spanning the gap. The CDR3 totals 14 residues. Germline CDR1 is GTSNPN and CDR2 is SVGIG (reference sequence). Here the CDR3 reads CAWSATAGNTEAFF. CDR3 DNA: TGTGCCTGGAGTGCGACAGCAGGAAACACTGAAGCTTTCTTT.

This clone has just one count. This rearrangement joins TRBV2 to TRBJ2-7; the D gene is possibly TRBD2 (6 bases). The CDR3 runs 13 residues. CDR1 and CDR2 (germline): SNHLY, FYNNEI. Trimming left V 3 bases short and J 5 bases short, with 11 bases between. The DNA for the CDR3 is TGTGCCAGCAGTGAGTATCGGGGGAACGAGCAGTACTTC. It codes for CASSEYRGNEQYF.